A single sample gave rise to the 25 T cell receptor beta chains below, sequenced in a study of T cell repertoires in cytomegalovirus infection. TCRdb processed the reads anew with MiXCR; each CDR3 protein has one entry. The table has about 450,000 distinct CDR3 sequences, approximately 31% seen once. The sequenced sample was PBMCs. These receptors were collected from a human donor in good health (CMV status not recorded). Some clones in this sample may be carry-over from other donors' samples.

The chain employs TRBV20-1 and TRBJ1-5, with a possible D match to TRBD1 (6 bases). The CDR3 runs to 15 residues. Trimming removed 2 bases at V and 6 bases at J, with 17 bases between. The germline CDR1 and CDR2 sequences are DFQATT and SNEGSKA (reference sequence). The CDR3 nucleotides read TGCAGTGCTAGACCCCCGGGACAAGCTACTCAGCCCCAGCATTTT. It specifies CSARPPGQATQPQHF.

The chain has TRBV19 and TRBJ1-5, with TRBD1 matching 7 bases. CDR1 and CDR2 from the germline V gene are LNHDA and SQIVND (reference sequence). J lost 4 bases, V lost 4 bases, and 16 bases had no gene match. The CDR3 runs 18 residues. This CDR3 reads CASSRTQGIPLGNQPQHF. The CDR3 bases are TGTGCCAGTAGTAGAACACAGGGGATCCCATTAGGGAATCAGCCCCAGCATTTT.

The chain couples TRBV20-1 to TRBJ1-3, with TRBD1 as a possible D gene (6 bases). Trimming removed 4 bases at V and 6 bases at J, with 22 bases between. CDR3 length equals 16 residues. The germline V gene has CDR1 DFQATT and CDR2 SNEGSKA (reference sequence). CDR3 residues: CSAIDGGSWDPNTIYF. Here the CDR3 DNA reads TGCAGTGCTATTGATGGGGGCAGCTGGGACCCAAACACCATATATTTT.

This clonotype was detected ten times or more. This sequence joins TRBV6-1 and TRBJ1-5; TRBD1 agrees at 7 bases. V lost 7 bases, J lost 2 bases, and 8 bases stayed unmatched. CDR1 is MNHNS, CDR2 SASEGT, per germline. The CDR3 contains 15 residues. The CDR3 DNA follows: TGTGCCAGCAAAAGGACAGGAGATGGCAATCAGCCCCAGCATTTT. It encodes CASKRTGDGNQPQHF.

In this sample, this clonotype turned up many times. The chain carries TRBV19 and TRBJ1-5, with 7 bases identical to TRBD1. Germline CDR1 reads LNHDA; CDR2 reads SQIVND (reference sequence). V gave up 2 bases and J gave up 2 bases; unmatched junction bases: 3. This CDR3 spans 15 amino acids. The CDR3 nucleotides are TGTGCCAGTAGTATAATGACAGGGCGCAATCAGCCCCAGCATTTT. Its protein product is CASSIMTGRNQPQHF.

Concerning this clonotype: The CDR3 ends on some other residue instead of the conserved phenylalanine or tryptophan, so this is likely a read error. The J gene is TRBJ2-7, the V gene TRBV29-1; TRBD1 might be the D (5 bases). The germline V and J ends were trimmed by 1 base and 4 bases, with 14 bases remaining between them. Germline CDR1 is SQVTM and CDR2 is ANQGSEA. The length of the CDR3 is 14 residues. CDR3 in amino acids: CSVEVGRKGYEQYL. CDR3 in DNA: TGCAGCGTTGAAGTAGGGCGGAAGGGGTACGAGCAGTACTTA.

This clonotype has ten or more counts. This chain links TRBV7-8 with TRBJ1-6; D unresolved. Trimming removed 2 bases at V and 9 bases at J, with 8 bases between. The CDR3 extends over 13 amino acids. CDR1 and CDR2 from the germline V gene are SGHVS and FQNEAQ. As DNA, the CDR3 is TGTGCCAGCAGCTTAATCGTGGGTTCACCCCTCCACTTT. Translated: CASSLIVGSPLHF.

This chain joins TRBV19 and TRBJ1-2; 7 bases map to TRBD1. Germline-derived CDR1 and CDR2 are LNHDA and SQIVND (reference sequence). The CDR3 is made up of 15 amino acids. Trimming cost V 3 bases and J 4 bases; bases outside gene matches: 8. The CDR3 region has the DNA TGTGCCAGTAGTATCCCAACGGACAGGTTCTATGGCTACACCTTC. Translation: CASSIPTDRFYGYTF.

This clonotype has more than one count but fewer than ten. This sequence joins TRBV3-1 and TRBJ1-1; the D is unclear. The CDR3 has 13 amino acids. CDR1 LGHDT and CDR2 YNNKEL come from the germline V gene (reference sequence). V was pared by 4 bases and J by 10 bases, with 16 bases between. In DNA form, the CDR3 reads TGTGCCAGCAGCCCCTTAGCGGAAAAGGGAGCTTTCTTT. It encodes CASSPLAEKGAFF. Drawing the rest from reference TRBV3-1 and TRBJ1-1, the complete variable domain is DTAVSQTPKYLVTQMGNDKSIKCEQNLGHDTMYWYKQDSKKFLKIMFSYNNKELIINETVPNRFSPKSPDKAHLNLHINSLELGDSAVYFCASSPLAEKGAFFGQGTRLTVV.

The CDR3 nucleotides are TGCAGTGCTAGAGGGCCCCTCTTAGCGAGGAATAACAATGAGCAGTTCTTC. Translated, it gives CSARGPLLARNNNEQFF. This chain joins TRBV20-1 and TRBJ2-1; tentatively, D is TRBD2 (5 bases). Trimming stripped 1 base from V and 5 bases from J, with 21 bases between. Per germline, CDR1 DFQATT and CDR2 SNEGSKA (reference sequence). This CDR3 has 17 residues.

This clonotype was observed a handful of times. The chain is built from TRBV25-1 and TRBJ2-7, with D perhaps matching TRBD1 or TRBD2 (6 bases each). The CDR3 has 13 amino acids. Trimming left V 2 bases short and J 6 bases short, with 11 bases between. CDR1 is MGHDK and CDR2 is SYGVNS in the germline V gene. This CDR3 is CASSERGEGEQYF. The CDR3 DNA is TGTGCCAGCAGTGAAAGGGGGGAAGGCGAGCAGTACTTC.

This chain joins TRBV6-6 and TRBJ2-3; D is uncertain. Germline CDR1 reads MNHNY; CDR2 reads SVGAGI (reference sequence). The CDR3 spans 14 residues. The V gene lost 11 bases and the J gene lost 0 bases, with 15 bases spanning the gap. The CDR3, as DNA: TGTGCCGCTAACTTGAGAACTAGCACAGATACGCAGTATTTT. It specifies CAANLRTSTDTQYF.

The chain combines TRBV20-1 with TRBJ1-1; D is possibly TRBD1 (5 bases). V was clipped by 2 bases and J by 3 bases, with 10 bases between them. The CDR3 covers 13 residues. Germline CDR1 DFQATT, CDR2 SNEGSKA (reference sequence). The CDR3 region has the DNA TGCAGTGCTAGAAAGGGGTTCGACACTGAAGCTTTCTTT. Translating it yields CSARKGFDTEAFF.

This clonotype was observed a handful of times. CDR3 in DNA: TGTGCCAGCAGCTTACCAGCGGGGGGTGGAGATACGCAGTATTTT. It is translated as CASSLPAGGGDTQYF. This chain links TRBV7-6 with TRBJ2-3, with 9 bases matching TRBD2. Unmatched junction bases numbered 5, after V lost 2 bases and J lost 5 bases. The CDR3 has 15 amino acids. Germline values: CDR1 SGHVS, CDR2 FNYEAQ.

The genes are TRBV6-5 and TRBJ2-7; the match to TRBD1 covers 7 bases. The length of the CDR3 is 15 residues. Per the germline V gene, CDR1 is MNHEY and CDR2 is SVGAGI. V shed 0 bases and J 2 bases; nucleotides not matched to a gene: 4. The CDR3 nucleotides read TGTGCCAGCAGTTACTCCGGACAGGCCACCTACGAGCAGTACTTC. It translates to CASSYSGQATYEQYF.

This sequence joins TRBV6-2 or TRBV6-3 and TRBJ2-5; unclear D gene. CDR3 length: 14 residues. From germline, CDR1 is MNHEY and CDR2 SVGEGT. The germline V and J ends were trimmed by 6 bases and 1 base, with 12 bases remaining between them. CDR3 residues: CASSAITFQETQYF. The CDR3 DNA reads TGTGCCAGCAGCGCCATCACATTCCAAGAGACCCAGTACTTC.

J is TRBJ1-2 and V is TRBV28; TRBD1 is a possible D gene (5 bases). V lost 4 bases and J lost 2, with 14 bases in between. The CDR3 has 15 amino acids. CDR1 and CDR2 from the germline V gene are MDHEN and SYDVKM. CDR3 protein: CASSSGAGLNYGYTF. CDR3 coding DNA: TGTGCCAGCAGTTCGGGAGCAGGGCTAAACTATGGCTACACCTTC.

This clonotype has at least ten counts. Relative to the germline gene, one junction end is altered; a read error may explain this. The chain carries TRBV7-7 and TRBJ2-7, with 8 bases fitting TRBD1. The CDR3 consists of 15 residues. Germline CDR1 SSHAT, CDR2 FNYEAQ (reference sequence). The CDR3, as DNA: TGTGCTAGCAGCTTAGGGACAGGAAGAGTTTACGAGCAGTACTTC. Protein: CASSLGTGRVYEQYF.

This clonotype was counted between two and nine times. The gene calls are TRBV10-2 and TRBJ1-1; D is unresolved. V lost 6 bases, J lost 14 bases, and 19 bases lay in between. The germline V gene encodes CDR1 WSHSY and CDR2 SAAADI. The length of the CDR3 is 12 residues. CDR3 coding DNA: TGCGCCAGCAGCGAAATGGCCCTGGGCGGATTCTTT. It codes for CASSEMALGGFF.

The table lists this clonotype with a few counts. The chain couples TRBV7-6 to TRBJ1-2, with TRBD1 matching over 7 bases. Germline loops: CDR1 SGHVS, CDR2 FNYEAQ. Losses at the gene ends were 5 bases for V and 4 bases for J; bases not matched to a gene: 7. The CDR3 spans 14 residues. CDR3 sequence (DNA): TGTGCCAGCAGCGCGGGACAGTCCTCCTATGGCTACACCTTC. Its translation: CASSAGQSSYGYTF.

This clonotype was seen ten or more times. The chain uses TRBV7-6 and TRBJ2-2; tentatively, D is TRBD2 (6 bases). This CDR3 is built from 17 residues. Germline assignment: CDR1 SGHVS and CDR2 FNYEAQ. V was cut by 7 bases and J by 5 bases, with 23 bases left in between. CDR3 nucleotide sequence: TGTGCCAGCACCAAATTCCAGGAAACGGGGGTGACCGGGGAGCTGTTTTTT. This translates into CASTKFQETGVTGELFF.

This clonotype was recorded a few times. The CDR3 sequence: CASSLLWAGNQPQHF. CDR3 sequence (DNA): TGTGCCAGCAGTTTATTATGGGCAGGGAATCAGCCCCAGCATTTT. The J gene is TRBJ1-5, the V gene TRBV28; possibly TRBD1 for D (5 bases). V lost 1 base and J 4 bases, leaving 11 bases between the germline ends. The CDR3 spans 15 residues. CDR1 is MDHEN, CDR2 SYDVKM, per germline.

The chain has TRBV20-1 and TRBJ1-5, with a weak D call TRBD1 (5 bases). The germline V and J ends were trimmed by 7 bases and 0 bases, with 10 bases remaining between them. The V gene's germline CDR1 is DFQATT and CDR2 SNEGSKA (reference sequence). The length of the CDR3 is 13 residues. The CDR3 spells CSVLTDSNQPQHF. Here the CDR3 DNA reads TGCAGTGTTTTGACAGATAGCAATCAGCCCCAGCATTTT.

This clonotype was seen many times. The V gene is TRBV12-3 or TRBV12-4, the J gene TRBJ2-3; perhaps TRBD2 as D (5 bases). The CDR3 is 14 residues long. The germline V and J ends were trimmed by 6 bases and 0 bases, with 10 bases remaining between them. CDR3 DNA sequence: TGTGCCAGCAGCCGGGAACTAAGCACAGATACGCAGTATTTT. Residues: CASSRELSTDTQYF.

CDR3 in DNA: TGCAGTGCTAGAGATCTTCGGCGGGGGAGCGACAATGAGCAGTTCTTC. This gives the protein CSARDLRRGSDNEQFF. The chain is built from TRBV20-1 and TRBJ2-1; 7 nucleotides match TRBD2. Looked up from germline, CDR1 is DFQATT and CDR2 is SNEGSKA (reference sequence). The V segment lost 0 bases and the J segment 5 bases; nucleotides outside the gene matches: 10. The CDR3 sequence is 16 residues long.